The present entry profiles one TCR beta chain with its context. As yet, its antigen is unknown. This sample was included in a study of T cell responses to AZD1222 COVID-19 vaccine. Across the whole study: Investigators merged groups given second doses at roughly 4 or roughly 12 weeks. Findings and limits, study-wide: Donors were mostly white British, more females; clonal diversity possibly underestimated.

Repertoires were generated with immunoSEQ multiplex PCR, while TCRdb's copy carries only in-frame clones and drops some. The data contain about 120,000 clones, about 90% of them seen just once; the ten biggest clones take up 6% to 8%. The CDR3 consists of 14 residues. The V and J ends lost 4 bases and 6 bases, in that order; junction bases with no gene match: 2. Germline CDR1 is LGHDT and CDR2 is YNNKEL (reference sequence). The receptor was derived from an adult in good health. V usage is TRBV3-1 (or the pseudogene TRBV3-2) and J usage is TRBJ1-6; 8 bases are a match to TRBD1. Sample: peripheral blood, taken on day 0 of AZD1222 vaccination. CDR3 coding DNA: TGTGCCAGCAGCCCCGGACAGGGTAATTCACCCCTCCACTTT. It codes for CASSPGQGNSPLHF.